The clone carrying this TCR beta chain was counted a few times. The antigen is not known. The germline gives CDR1 MRHNA, CDR2 SNTAGT. Losses at the gene ends were 0 bases for V and 3 bases for J; bases not matched to a gene: 2. The CDR3 length is 15 residues. Tagging with unique molecular identifiers was a feature of the TCR beta cDNA libraries. TCRdb passed the PCR reads through MiXCR, listing each CDR3 protein once. The table records 750,000 to 950,000 distinct CDR3 sequences, about 45% of them present only once. The data stem from a study of post-analysis software for immune sequencing data. General observations from the study: TRBV5-6, TRBV5-1 and TRBV20-1 were among a handful of TRBV segments more frequent in patients than controls.

This clonotype was sampled from a girl under 18 with multiple sclerosis. The specimen sequenced was blood. This chain uses TRBV6-4 with TRBJ2-1; 7 bases are a match to TRBD2. The CDR3 protein is CASSDSPSGYNEQFF. The CDR3 DNA follows: TGTGCCAGCAGTGACTCACCTAGCGGCTACAATGAGCAGTTCTTC.